Following are 8 T cell receptor beta chains from one sample sequenced in a study of T cell clones after liver transplantation. Repertoires were generated with immunoSEQ multiplex PCR, while TCRdb's copy carries only in-frame clones and drops some. Among around 110,000 clones, 75% to 95% were seen once, and the ten largest hold approximately 0.78%. Sequences were derived from CD4+ T cells from blood, sampled 12 months after liver transplant. The source of these receptors is a human patient who received a liver transplant. Certain T cells may be donor cells from the graft.

The CDR3 here is CASSEMGPGTEAFF. The CDR3 DNA sequence: TGTGCCAGCAGTGAAATGGGGCCCGGCACTGAAGCTTTCTTT. The rearrangement uses TRBV6-1 and TRBJ1-1; a weak D match, TRBD1 (5 bases). The CDR3 runs to 14 residues. CDR1 is MNHNS, CDR2 SASEGT, per germline. V lost 2 bases, J lost 4 bases, and 11 bases lay in between.

This clone was observed a few times. This chain connects TRBV18 to TRBJ1-1, with D unresolved. CDR1 KGHSH and CDR2 LQKENI come from the germline V gene. The V end was cut by 2 bases, the J end by 4 bases, with 11 bases between. The CDR3 runs to 14 residues. The CDR3 sequence: CASSPSVSRTEAFF. The CDR3 bases are TGTGCCAGCTCACCATCTGTCAGTCGCACTGAAGCTTTCTTT.

The genes are TRBV6-1 and TRBJ2-7; TRBD2 matches 9 bases. The germline CDR1 and CDR2 sequences are MNHNS and SASEGT. The V and J ends lost 3 bases and 4 bases, in that order; junction bases with no gene match: 7. The CDR3 covers 15 residues. Here the CDR3 DNA reads TGTGCCAGCAGTGAGATGGCGGGAGGGTCGTACGAGCAGTACTTC. It is translated as CASSEMAGGSYEQYF.

The J gene is TRBJ2-2, the V gene TRBV18, with D unclear. Germline V lookup: CDR1 KGHSH, CDR2 LQKENI. The CDR3 loop spans 16 amino acids. The germline V and J ends were trimmed by 1 base and 6 bases, with 15 bases remaining between them. The CDR3 loop is CASSPRAIASAGELFF. In nucleotides, the CDR3 is TGTGCCAGCTCACCACGGGCTATCGCAAGTGCCGGGGAGCTGTTTTTT.

The chain has TRBV27 and TRBJ2-5; TRBD1 is a possible D gene (6 bases). The CDR3 sequence is 15 residues long. Germline CDR1 is MNHEY and CDR2 is SMNVEV (reference sequence). The V gene lost 0 bases and the J gene lost 5 bases, with 13 bases spanning the gap. CDR3 sequence (DNA): TGTGCCAGCAGTTTATCGCAGGGGATGATCGAGACCCAGTACTTC. Amino acid sequence: CASSLSQGMIETQYF.

The rearrangement joins TRBV19 to TRBJ1-2; D is uncertain. The length of the CDR3 is 14 residues. Trimming shortened V by 3 bases and J by 6 bases, and 14 bases separated the two germline ends. The germline V gene has CDR1 LNHDA and CDR2 SQIVND (reference sequence). CDR3 sequence reads: CASSIRVHGDGYTF. CDR3 DNA sequence: TGTGCCAGTAGTATTCGGGTTCATGGGGATGGCTACACCTTC.

The genes are TRBV5-1 and TRBJ2-5, with D possibly matching TRBD2 (5 bases). The CDR3 runs to 12 residues. Germline V gene data show CDR1 as SGHRS and CDR2 as YFSETQ. V was cut by 3 bases and J by 3 bases, with 6 bases left in between. The CDR3 here is CASSSGKETQYF. The CDR3 nucleotides read TGCGCCAGCAGCTCGGGAAAAGAGACCCAGTACTTC.

This clone appeared a few times. The chain carries TRBV2 and TRBJ2-5; the D gene is possibly TRBD2 (6 bases). The V gene's germline CDR1 is SNHLY and CDR2 FYNNEI. The V gene lost 3 bases and the J gene lost 9 bases, with 14 bases spanning the gap. CDR3 length: 13 residues. CDR3 DNA: TGTGCCAGCAGTGATTTGGGGAGGCCCGCCCAGTACTTC. This translates into CASSDLGRPAQYF.